The present TCR beta chain was sequenced within a study of shared clonotypes between healthy human individuals. Points from the study as a whole: Researchers sampled blood only, noting tissue repertoires likely differ. Read depth was anticipated to influence clonotype sharing among donors. Even with large depth, rarefaction showed that sorted-subset sequencing was incomplete. The study found lower generation probabilities in non-shared clonotypes than in those shared by all four donors.

This CDR3 comprises 13 residues. Germline loops: CDR1 KGHSH, CDR2 LQKENI. Trimming at V came to 6 bases and at J to 5 bases, leaving 5 bases not matched to a gene. Concerning this clone: Antigen unknown.

Repertoires were generated with immunoSEQ multiplex PCR, while TCRdb's copy carries only in-frame clones and drops some. The sample has some 980,000 clones, 70% to 85% seen once. This sequence was found in a man aged 18 to 35 in good health. This chain uses TRBV18 with TRBJ2-5, with TRBD1 matching 8 bases. Sequenced sample: memory CD4+ T cells sorted from blood. Subset in this sample: CD45RA-negative fraction. The CDR3 loop is CASSQDRVETQYF. For the CDR3, the DNA is TGTGCCAGCTCTCAGGACAGGGTGGAGACCCAGTACTTC.